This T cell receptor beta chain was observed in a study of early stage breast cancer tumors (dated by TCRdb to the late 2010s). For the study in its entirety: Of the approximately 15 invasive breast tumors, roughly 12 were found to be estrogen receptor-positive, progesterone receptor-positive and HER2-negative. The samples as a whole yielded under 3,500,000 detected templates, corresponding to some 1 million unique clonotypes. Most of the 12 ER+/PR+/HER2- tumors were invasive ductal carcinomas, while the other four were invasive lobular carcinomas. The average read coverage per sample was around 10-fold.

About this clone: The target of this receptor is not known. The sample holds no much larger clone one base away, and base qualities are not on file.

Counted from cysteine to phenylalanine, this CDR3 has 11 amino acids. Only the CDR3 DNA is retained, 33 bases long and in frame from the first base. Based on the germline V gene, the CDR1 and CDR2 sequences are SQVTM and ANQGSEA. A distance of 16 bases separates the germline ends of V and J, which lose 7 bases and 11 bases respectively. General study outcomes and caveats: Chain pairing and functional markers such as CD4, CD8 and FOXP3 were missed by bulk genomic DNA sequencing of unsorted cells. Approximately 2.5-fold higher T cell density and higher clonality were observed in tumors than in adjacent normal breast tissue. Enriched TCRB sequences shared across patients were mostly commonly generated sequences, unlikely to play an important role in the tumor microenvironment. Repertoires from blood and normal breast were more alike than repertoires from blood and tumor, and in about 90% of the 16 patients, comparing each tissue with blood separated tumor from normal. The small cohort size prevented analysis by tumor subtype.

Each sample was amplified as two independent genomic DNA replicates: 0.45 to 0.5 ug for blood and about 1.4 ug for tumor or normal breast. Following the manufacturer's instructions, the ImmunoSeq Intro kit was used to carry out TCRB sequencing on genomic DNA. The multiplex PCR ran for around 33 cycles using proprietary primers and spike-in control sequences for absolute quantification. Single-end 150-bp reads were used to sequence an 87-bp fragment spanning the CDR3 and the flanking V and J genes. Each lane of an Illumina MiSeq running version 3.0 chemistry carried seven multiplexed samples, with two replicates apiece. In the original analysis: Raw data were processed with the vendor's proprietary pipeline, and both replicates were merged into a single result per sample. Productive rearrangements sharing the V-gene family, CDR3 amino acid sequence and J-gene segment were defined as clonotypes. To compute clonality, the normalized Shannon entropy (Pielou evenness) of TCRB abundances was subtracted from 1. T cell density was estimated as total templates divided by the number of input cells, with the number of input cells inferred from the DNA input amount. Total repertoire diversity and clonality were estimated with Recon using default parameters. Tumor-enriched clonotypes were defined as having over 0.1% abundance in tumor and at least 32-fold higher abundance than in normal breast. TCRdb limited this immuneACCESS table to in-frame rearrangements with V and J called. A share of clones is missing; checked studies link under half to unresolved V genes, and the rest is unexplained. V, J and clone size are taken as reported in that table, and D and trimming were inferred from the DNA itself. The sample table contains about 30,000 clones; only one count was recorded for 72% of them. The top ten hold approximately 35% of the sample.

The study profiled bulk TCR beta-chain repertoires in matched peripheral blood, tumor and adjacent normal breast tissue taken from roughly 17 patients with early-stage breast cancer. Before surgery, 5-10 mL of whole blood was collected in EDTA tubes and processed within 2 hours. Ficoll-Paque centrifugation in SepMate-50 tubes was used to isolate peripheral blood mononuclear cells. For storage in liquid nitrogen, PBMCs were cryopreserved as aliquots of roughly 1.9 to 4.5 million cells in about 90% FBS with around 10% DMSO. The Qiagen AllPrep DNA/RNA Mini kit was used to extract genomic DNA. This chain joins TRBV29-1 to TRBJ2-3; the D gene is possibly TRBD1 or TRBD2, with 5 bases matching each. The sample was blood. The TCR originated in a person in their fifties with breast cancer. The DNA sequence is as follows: TGCAGCGCCAGAGGGGTCAGGGAGCAGTATTTT. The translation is CSARGVREQYF.